These T cell receptor beta chains were read from a single sample in a study of regulatory T cells in long-lasting Graves disease. Via MiXCR, TCRdb re-called the multiplex PCR reads, giving one row per CDR3 protein. The repertoire holds about 460,000 distinct CDR3 sequences, with 14% as singletons. These same records also appear under a second study, on T cells in Graves' hyperthyroidism and ophthalmopathy.

This specimen consisted of peripheral blood mononuclear cells (PBMCs), obtained at new diagnosis, from a patient treated with antithyroid drugs. Source of these receptors: a woman aged 45-65 years with Graves disease. Each CDR3 is given with its conserved first and last residue. Fields, in order: J gene, D gene, clone size, V gene, CDR3 DNA, CDR3 protein. The D gene is left open where the match is weak. The size entry is marked missing in some rows and otherwise reads once, few, many or a size class.

j_call: TRBJ2-1; d_call: -; clone_size: many; v_call: TRBV30; cdr3_nt: TGTGCCTGGAGTGTACCCAGCGGAGGGCCCAGGGAGCAGTTCTTC; cdr3_aa: CAWSVPSGGPREQFF
j_call: TRBJ1-2; d_call: -; clone_size: -; v_call: TRBV4-1; cdr3_nt: TGCGCCAGCAGCCAAGATTCAGGGGCCCAACTGGGCTACACCTTC; cdr3_aa: CASSQDSGAQLGYTF
j_call: TRBJ2-7; d_call: TRBD2; clone_size: many; v_call: TRBV30; cdr3_nt: TGTGCCTGGAGTATGGCGGGAGGGCCTTACGAGCAGTACTTC; cdr3_aa: CAWSMAGGPYEQYF
j_call: TRBJ2-7; d_call: -; clone_size: few; v_call: TRBV27; cdr3_nt: TGTGCCAGCAGCCCTCTGGGTCGGTCCTACGAGCAGTACTTC; cdr3_aa: CASSPLGRSYEQYF
j_call: TRBJ2-4; d_call: -; clone_size: -; v_call: TRBV6-2/TRBV6-3; cdr3_nt: TGTGCCAGCAGTCCGATGATCGAGGGGGTGGGGAACATTCAGTACTTC; cdr3_aa: CASSPMIEGVGNIQYF
j_call: TRBJ2-2; d_call: TRBD2; clone_size: few; v_call: TRBV7-8; cdr3_nt: TGTGCCAGCAGTCAATCGGGGGGGCTGGGGGTCACCGGGGAGCTGTTTTTT; cdr3_aa: CASSQSGGLGVTGELFF
j_call: TRBJ2-7; d_call: -; clone_size: many; v_call: TRBV28; cdr3_nt: TGTGCCAGCAGCCCCTGGGTTAGCGACGAGCAGTACTTC; cdr3_aa: CASSPWVSDEQYF
j_call: TRBJ1-5; d_call: -; clone_size: -; v_call: TRBV2; cdr3_nt: TGTGCCAGCAGTGGGACGGAGGGGCCCCAGCATTTT; cdr3_aa: CASSGTEGPQHF
j_call: TRBJ2-1; d_call: TRBD1; clone_size: many; v_call: TRBV12-3/TRBV12-4; cdr3_nt: TGTGCCAGCAGCACGACAGGGGGAAAGTACAATGAGCAGTTCTTC; cdr3_aa: CASSTTGGKYNEQFF
j_call: TRBJ2-2; d_call: -; clone_size: few; v_call: TRBV9; cdr3_nt: TGTGCCAGCAGCGTAGTCGAGGGGGGGCTTGAGCTGTTTTTT; cdr3_aa: CASSVVEGGLELFF
j_call: TRBJ2-1; d_call: TRBD2; clone_size: few; v_call: TRBV7-7; cdr3_nt: TGTGCCAGCAGCTTGACTCTAGCGGGAGCTGACAATGAGCAGTTCTTC; cdr3_aa: CASSLTLAGADNEQFF
j_call: TRBJ2-3; d_call: TRBD2; clone_size: many; v_call: TRBV2; cdr3_nt: TGTGCCAGCAGTGAAGGACTAGCGGGAGGAATAGATACGCAGTATTTT; cdr3_aa: CASSEGLAGGIDTQYF
j_call: TRBJ2-5; d_call: -; clone_size: -; v_call: TRBV4-2; cdr3_nt: TGTGCCAGCAGCCCGGGGACGCGTAGTGAGACCCAGTACTTC; cdr3_aa: CASSPGTRSETQYF
j_call: TRBJ2-1; d_call: -; clone_size: many; v_call: TRBV5-1; cdr3_nt: TGCGCCAGCAGCTTTCGGTCAGGCTACAATGAGCAGTTCTTC; cdr3_aa: CASSFRSGYNEQFF